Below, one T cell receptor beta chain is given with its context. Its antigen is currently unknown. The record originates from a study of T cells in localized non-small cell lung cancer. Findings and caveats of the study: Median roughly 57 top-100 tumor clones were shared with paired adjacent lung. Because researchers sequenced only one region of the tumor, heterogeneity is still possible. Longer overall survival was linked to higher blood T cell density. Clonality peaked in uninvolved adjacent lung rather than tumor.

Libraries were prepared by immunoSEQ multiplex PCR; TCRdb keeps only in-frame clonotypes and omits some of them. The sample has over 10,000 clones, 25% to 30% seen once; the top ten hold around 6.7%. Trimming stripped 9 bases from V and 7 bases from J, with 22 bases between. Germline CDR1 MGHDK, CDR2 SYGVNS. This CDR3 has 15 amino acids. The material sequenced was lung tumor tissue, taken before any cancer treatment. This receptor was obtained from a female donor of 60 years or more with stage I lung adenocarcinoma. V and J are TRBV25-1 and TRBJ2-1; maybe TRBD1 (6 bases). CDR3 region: CASRLQGPLGNEQFF. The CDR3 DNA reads TGTGCCAGTAGGCTTCAGGGGCCTCTGGGTAATGAGCAGTTCTTC.